Listed below are T cell receptor beta chains from one sample, sequenced in a study of blood T cell repertoires in COVID-19. Data came from immunoSEQ multiplex PCR; TCRdb stores just in-frame clones and leaves some out. The sample yields about 67,000 clones, 75% to 90% seen once. The sample was peripheral blood. All receptors derive from a man aged 45-65 years with active COVID-19. CDR3s include the opening cysteine and the closing phenylalanine or tryptophan. D genes are given only for firm matches. Clone size is given for some rows only: seen once, a few or many times, or a class if the clone is expanded.

cdr3_length d_call j_call clone_size v_call cdr3_nt cdr3_aa
17 - TRBJ2-6 - TRBV24-1 TGTGCCACCAGTGGAGGTGCCACCTATTCTGGGGCTAACGTCCTGACTTTC CATSGGATYSGANVLTF
14 - TRBJ1-6 - TRBV18 TGTGCCAGCTCATCTCTTGGCCCTAATTCACCCCTCCACTTT CASSSLGPNSPLHF
15 - TRBJ2-7 few TRBV21-1 TGTGCCAGCAGCAAATTTCAGGGGTCTCCCGACGAGCAGTACTTC CASSKFQGSPDEQYF
15 TRBD1 TRBJ2-1 - TRBV5-1 TGCGCCAGCAGCAATGGACAGGGGGCATTGAATGAGCAGTTCTTC CASSNGQGALNEQFF
14 - TRBJ2-7 - TRBV11-1 TGTGCCAGCAGCTTATTGGGGGGCTCCTACGAGCAGTACTTC CASSLLGGSYEQYF
16 TRBD2 TRBJ2-1 - TRBV19 TGTGCCAGTAGTATACTGACTAGCGGCGCCTACAATGAGCAGTTCTTC CASSILTSGAYNEQFF
14 - TRBJ2-7 - TRBV7-2 TGTGCCAGCAGCTTGCTAGGATCCCCCTACGAGCAGTACTTC CASSLLGSPYEQYF
16 TRBD2 TRBJ2-1 - TRBV7-2 TGTGCCAGCAGCTTAGTGATTTCGGGAGGGCCCCCTGAGCAGTTCTTC CASSLVISGGPPEQFF
16 TRBD2 TRBJ2-7 - TRBV24-1 TGTGCCACCGCCCCTAACCCCAGCGGGATGTTTTGCGAGCAGTACTTC CATAPNPSGMFCEQYF
18 TRBD2 TRBJ2-2 - TRBV28 TGTGCCACCAAGCAGCAGATAGCGGGAGTTAGGTACACCGGGGAGCTGTTTTTT CATKQQIAGVRYTGELFF
14 - TRBJ1-1 few TRBV19 TGTGCCAGTAGTATAGAAGCTATGAACACTGAAGCTTTCTTT CASSIEAMNTEAFF
14 TRBD1 TRBJ2-7 - TRBV28 TGTGCCAGCAGACTTAAGGGGGCTCTCCTCGAGCAGTACTTC CASRLKGALLEQYF
14 TRBD1 TRBJ2-5 - TRBV9 TGTGCCAGCAGCGCAGGGGGTACTGGAGAGACCCAGTACTTC CASSAGGTGETQYF
13 - TRBJ2-7 - TRBV5-4 TGTGCCAGCAGCGCTGGCCCAGAATACGAGCAGTACTTC CASSAGPEYEQYF
13 TRBD1 TRBJ1-2 - TRBV27 TGTGCCAGCAGAGCGGACAGGAGGGATGGCTACACCTTC CASRADRRDGYTF
12 TRBD1 TRBJ1-2 - TRBV28 TGTGCCAGCAGTATACAGGGGTATGGCTACACCTTC CASSIQGYGYTF
15 - TRBJ1-2 - TRBV18 TGTGCCAGCTCACCAGGGGAGTCAGATATTTATGGCTACACCTTC CASSPGESDIYGYTF
15 TRBD1 TRBJ1-3 once TRBV6-5 TGTGCCAGCAGTACGACAGGGAGGAGTGGAAACACCATATATTTT CASSTTGRSGNTIYF
15 - TRBJ2-3 - TRBV28 TGTGCCAGCAGTGGGGGGAGTCCCACCACAGATACGCAGTATTTT CASSGGSPTTDTQYF